This T cell receptor beta chain was found in a study of blood T cell repertoires in COVID-19. Source study methods: Cell counts per sample came from amplifying reference gene primers. Some clones are missing from TCRdb's copy, which holds only in-frame ones; the method was immunoSEQ multiplex PCR. Clonal size and the V and J genes are those of that table, whereas D and trimming came from the DNA. This table has around 78,000 clones, about 89% appearing once. Germline values: CDR1 SGDLS, CDR2 YYNGEE. The CDR3 consists of 15 residues. V was shortened by 0 bases and J by 5 bases, with 11 bases between the two germline ends. Everyone who took part was roughly 18 to 90 years old, and they came from over 20 US areas. Participants' own reports of clinical history determined their cohort assignment.

The sequenced sample was PBMCs or T cells enriched from blood (not recorded which). The V and J genes are TRBV9 and TRBJ2-2; D perhaps matches TRBD2 (6 bases). The TCR originated in a woman aged 45-60 years with acute COVID-19. The CDR3 sequence: CASSVGGGETGELFF. CDR3 coding DNA: TGTGCCAGCAGCGTAGGTGGAGGGGAAACCGGGGAGCTGTTTTTT.